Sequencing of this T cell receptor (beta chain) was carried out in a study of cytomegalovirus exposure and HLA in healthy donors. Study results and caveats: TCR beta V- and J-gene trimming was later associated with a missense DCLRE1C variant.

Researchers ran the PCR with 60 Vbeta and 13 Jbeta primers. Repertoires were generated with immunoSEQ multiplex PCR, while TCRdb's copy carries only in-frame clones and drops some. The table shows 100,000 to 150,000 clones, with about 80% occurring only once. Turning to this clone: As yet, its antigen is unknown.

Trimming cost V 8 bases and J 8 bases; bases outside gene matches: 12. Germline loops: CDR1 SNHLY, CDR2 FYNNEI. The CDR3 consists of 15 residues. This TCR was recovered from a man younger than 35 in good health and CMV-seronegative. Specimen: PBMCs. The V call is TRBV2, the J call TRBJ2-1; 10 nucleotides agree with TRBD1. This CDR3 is CASPGRTGGSDEQFF. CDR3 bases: TGTGCCAGCCCCGGCAGGACAGGGGGATCAGATGAGCAGTTCTTC.